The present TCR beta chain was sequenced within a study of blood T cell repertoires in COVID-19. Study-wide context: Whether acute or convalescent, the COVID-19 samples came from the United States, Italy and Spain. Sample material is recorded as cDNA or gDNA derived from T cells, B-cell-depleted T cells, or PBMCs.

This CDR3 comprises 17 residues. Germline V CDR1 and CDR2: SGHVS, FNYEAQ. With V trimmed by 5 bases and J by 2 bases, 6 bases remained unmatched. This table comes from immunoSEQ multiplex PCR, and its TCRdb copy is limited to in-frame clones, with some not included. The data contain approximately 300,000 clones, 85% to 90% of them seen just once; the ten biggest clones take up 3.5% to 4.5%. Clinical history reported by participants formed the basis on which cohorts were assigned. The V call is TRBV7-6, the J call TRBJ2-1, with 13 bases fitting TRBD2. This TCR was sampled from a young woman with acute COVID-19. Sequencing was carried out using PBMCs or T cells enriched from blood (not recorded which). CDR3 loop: CASSQALAGGPYNEQFF. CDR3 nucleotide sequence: TGTGCCAGCAGCCAGGCACTAGCGGGAGGGCCCTACAATGAGCAGTTCTTC.